The present T cell receptor (beta chain) was sequenced within a study of early T cells in non-severe SARS-CoV-2 infection. Study context: Bulk RNA isolated from unsorted whole blood underwent sequencing; chains were not paired. Study results and limitations: Anti-spike CD8 responses were favored by VDJdb matching, which missed private and CD4 specificities.

The TCR library protocol attached unique molecular identifiers to the individual cDNA molecules. TCRdb re-called the 5' RACE reads with MiXCR, one entry per CDR3 protein. The sample consists of tens of thousands of distinct CDR3 sequences, over 10% of them appearing once. The germline gives CDR1 MDHEN, CDR2 SYDVKM. This CDR3 spans 15 amino acids. Unmatched junction bases numbered 4, after V lost 3 bases and J lost 0 bases. As regards this clonotype: Its antigen is currently unknown.

Sequenced material: whole blood, taken at baseline. The chain uses TRBV28 and TRBJ2-7, with 8 nucleotides matching TRBD1. The clonotype originates from an adult who was a healthcare worker with PCR-confirmed SARS-CoV-2 infection or an uninfected control (not recorded which). In nucleotides, the CDR3 is TGTGCCAGCAGTTTTTGGGGACAGGTCTCCTACGAGCAGTACTTC. Translation gives CASSFWGQVSYEQYF. Based on the CDR3 plus reference TRBV28 and TRBJ2-7, the full variable domain is DVKVTQSSRYLVKRTGEKVFLECVQDMDHENMFWYRQDPGLGLRLIYFSYDVKMKEKGDIPEGYSVSREKKERFSLILESASTNQTSMYLCASSFWGQVSYEQYFGPGTRLTVT.